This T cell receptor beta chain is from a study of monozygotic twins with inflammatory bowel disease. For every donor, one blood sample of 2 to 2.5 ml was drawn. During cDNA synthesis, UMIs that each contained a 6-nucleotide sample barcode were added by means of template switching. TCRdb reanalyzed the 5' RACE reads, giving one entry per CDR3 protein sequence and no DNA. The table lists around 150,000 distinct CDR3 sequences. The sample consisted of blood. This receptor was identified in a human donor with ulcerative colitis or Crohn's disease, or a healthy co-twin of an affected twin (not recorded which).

The CDR3 region is CASSLDRGRVEQYF. The chain links TRBV7-2 to TRBJ2-7; TCRdb returns TRBD2, unconfirmable since there is no DNA. From germline, CDR1 is SGHTA and CDR2 FQGNSA. The CDR3 runs to 14 residues.